This T cell receptor (beta chain) was identified in a study of tumor and adjacent non-tumor tissue in lung cancer. The template was RNA from unsorted bulk tissue. This clonotype was counted only a few times. The CDR3 carries no conserved terminal phenylalanine or tryptophan, so it likely arises from a read error. CDR3 length: 16 amino acids. Trimming cost V 2 bases and J 5 bases; bases outside gene matches: 12. CDR1 SGHRS and CDR2 YFSETQ come from the germline V gene. Three rounds of nested PCR, following a modified ARM-PCR protocol, produced the TCRbeta library. One entry per CDR3 protein, called by TCRdb with MiXCR from the multiplex PCR reads. The sample has 65,000 to 75,000 distinct CDR3 sequences, 73% seen once.

The sequencing sample was made of lung tumor tissue. The TCR comes from a man aged 60 to 75 with non-small cell lung cancer. The V call is TRBV5-1, the J call TRBJ2-7; 8 bases fit TRBD2. This CDR3 reads CASSFGPGLGANEQYL. CDR3 nucleotides: TGCGCCAGCAGCTTCGGCCCGGGACTAGGGGCCAACGAGCAGTACCTC.